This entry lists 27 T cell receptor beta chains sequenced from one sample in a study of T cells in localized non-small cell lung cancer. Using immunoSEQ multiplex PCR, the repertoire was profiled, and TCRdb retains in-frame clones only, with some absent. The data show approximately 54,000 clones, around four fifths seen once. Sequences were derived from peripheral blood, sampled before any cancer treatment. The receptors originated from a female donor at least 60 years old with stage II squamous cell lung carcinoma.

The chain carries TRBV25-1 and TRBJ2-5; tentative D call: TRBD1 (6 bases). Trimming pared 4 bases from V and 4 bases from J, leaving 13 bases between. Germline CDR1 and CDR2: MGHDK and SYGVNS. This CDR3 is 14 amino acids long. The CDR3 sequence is CASSAQGSGETQYF. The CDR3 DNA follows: TGTGCCAGCAGTGCCCAGGGGAGTGGAGAGACCCAGTACTTC.

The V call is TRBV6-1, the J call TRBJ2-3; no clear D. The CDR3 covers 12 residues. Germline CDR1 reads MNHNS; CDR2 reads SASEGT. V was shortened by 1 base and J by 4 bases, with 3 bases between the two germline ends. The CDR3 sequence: CASSEVADTQYF. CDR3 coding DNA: TGTGCCAGCAGTGAAGTGGCAGATACGCAGTATTTT.

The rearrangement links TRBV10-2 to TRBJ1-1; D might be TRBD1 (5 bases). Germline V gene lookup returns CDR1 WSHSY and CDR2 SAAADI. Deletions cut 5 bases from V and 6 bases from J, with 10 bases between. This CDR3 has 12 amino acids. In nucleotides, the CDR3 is TGCGCCAGCAGTCCCCGGGGACCTGAAGCTTTCTTT. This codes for CASSPRGPEAFF.

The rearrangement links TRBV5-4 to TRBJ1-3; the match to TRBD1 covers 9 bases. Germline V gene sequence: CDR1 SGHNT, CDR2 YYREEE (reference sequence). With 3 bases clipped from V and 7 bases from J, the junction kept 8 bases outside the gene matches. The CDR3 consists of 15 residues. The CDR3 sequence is CASSSRTGGENTIYF. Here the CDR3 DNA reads TGTGCCAGCAGCTCACGTACAGGGGGCGAGAACACCATATATTTT.

This CDR3 reads CASSIQGAYGYTF. In nucleotides, the CDR3 is TGTGCCAGTAGTATTCAGGGGGCCTATGGCTACACCTTC. The chain links TRBV19 to TRBJ1-2, with TRBD1 identical over 8 bases. Germline lookup yields CDR1 LNHDA and CDR2 SQIVND (reference sequence). The CDR3 runs to 13 residues. Trimming at V came to 3 bases and at J to 4 bases, leaving 1 base not matched to a gene.

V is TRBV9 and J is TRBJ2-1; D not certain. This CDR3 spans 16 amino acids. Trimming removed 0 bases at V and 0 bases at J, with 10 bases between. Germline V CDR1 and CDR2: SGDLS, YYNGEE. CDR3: CASSVELYSSYNEQFF. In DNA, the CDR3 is TGTGCCAGCAGCGTAGAGTTGTACAGCTCCTACAATGAGCAGTTCTTC.

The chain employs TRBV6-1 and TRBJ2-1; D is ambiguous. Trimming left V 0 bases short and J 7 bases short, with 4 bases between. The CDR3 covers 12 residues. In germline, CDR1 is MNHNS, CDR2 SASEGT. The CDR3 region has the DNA TGTGCCAGCAGTGAAGCGCTTAATGAGCAGTTCTTC. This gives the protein CASSEALNEQFF.

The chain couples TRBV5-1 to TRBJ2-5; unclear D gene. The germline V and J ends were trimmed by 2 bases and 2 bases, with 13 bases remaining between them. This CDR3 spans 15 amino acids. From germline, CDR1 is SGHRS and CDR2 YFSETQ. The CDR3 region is CASSFSGNPQETQYF. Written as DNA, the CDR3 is TGCGCCAGCAGCTTTAGTGGGAACCCTCAAGAGACCCAGTACTTC.

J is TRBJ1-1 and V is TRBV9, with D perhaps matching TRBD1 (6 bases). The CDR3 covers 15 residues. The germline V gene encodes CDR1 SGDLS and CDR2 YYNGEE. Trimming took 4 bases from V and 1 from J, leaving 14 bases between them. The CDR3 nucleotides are TGTGCCAGCAGCCCTCATACCAGGGGGAACACTGAAGCTTTCTTT. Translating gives CASSPHTRGNTEAFF.

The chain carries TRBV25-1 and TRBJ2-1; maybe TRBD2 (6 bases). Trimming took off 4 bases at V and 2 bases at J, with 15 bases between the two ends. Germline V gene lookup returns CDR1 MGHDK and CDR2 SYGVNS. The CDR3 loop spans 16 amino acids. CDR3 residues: CASSVGTGEAYNEQFF. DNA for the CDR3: TGTGCCAGCAGTGTGGGAACGGGGGAGGCCTACAATGAGCAGTTCTTC.

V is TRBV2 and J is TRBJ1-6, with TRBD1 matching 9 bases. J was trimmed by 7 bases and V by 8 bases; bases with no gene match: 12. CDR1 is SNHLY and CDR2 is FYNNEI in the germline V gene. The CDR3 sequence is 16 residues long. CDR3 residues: CASAGTGSYGNSPLHF. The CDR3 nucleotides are TGTGCCAGCGCCGGGACAGGGTCGTACGGGAATTCACCCCTCCACTTT.

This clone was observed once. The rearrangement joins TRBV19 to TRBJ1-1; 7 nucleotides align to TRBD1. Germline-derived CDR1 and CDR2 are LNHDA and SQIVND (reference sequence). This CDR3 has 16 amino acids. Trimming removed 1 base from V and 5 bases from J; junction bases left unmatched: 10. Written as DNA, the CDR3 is TGTGCCAGTAGTATAGGAATATGGACAGGTAGGACTGAAGCTTTCTTT. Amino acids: CASSIGIWTGRTEAFF.

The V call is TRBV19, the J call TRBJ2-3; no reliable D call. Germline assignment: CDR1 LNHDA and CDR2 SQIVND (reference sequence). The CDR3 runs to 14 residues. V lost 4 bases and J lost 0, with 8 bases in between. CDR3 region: CASSTSASTDTQYF. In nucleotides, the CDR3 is TGTGCCAGTAGTACCAGCGCAAGCACAGATACGCAGTATTTT.

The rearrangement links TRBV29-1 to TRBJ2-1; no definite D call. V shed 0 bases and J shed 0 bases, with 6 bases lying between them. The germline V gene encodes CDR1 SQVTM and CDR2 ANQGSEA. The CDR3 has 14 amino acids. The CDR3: CSVEEGSSYNEQFF. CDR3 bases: TGCAGCGTTGAAGAAGGTAGCTCCTACAATGAGCAGTTCTTC.

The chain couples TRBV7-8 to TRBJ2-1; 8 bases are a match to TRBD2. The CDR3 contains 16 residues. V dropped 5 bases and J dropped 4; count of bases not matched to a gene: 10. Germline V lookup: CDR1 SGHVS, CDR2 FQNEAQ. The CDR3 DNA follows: TGTGCCAGCAGCATACAACGGGGGGGCTTGTACAATGAGCAGTTCTTC. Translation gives CASSIQRGGLYNEQFF.

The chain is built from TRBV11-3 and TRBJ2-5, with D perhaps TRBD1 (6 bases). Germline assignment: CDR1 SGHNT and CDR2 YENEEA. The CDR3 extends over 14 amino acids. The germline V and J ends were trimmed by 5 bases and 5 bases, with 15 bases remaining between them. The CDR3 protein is CASSPPGHSETQYF. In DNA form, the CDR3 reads TGTGCCAGCAGCCCCCCGGGACACTCCGAGACCCAGTACTTC.

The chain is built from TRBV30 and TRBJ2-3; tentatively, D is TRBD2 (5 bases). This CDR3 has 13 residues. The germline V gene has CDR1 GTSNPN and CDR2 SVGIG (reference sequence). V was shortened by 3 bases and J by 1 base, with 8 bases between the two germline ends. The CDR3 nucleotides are TGTGCCTGGAGGATCGGGGGCACAGATACGCAGTATTTT. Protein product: CAWRIGGTDTQYF.

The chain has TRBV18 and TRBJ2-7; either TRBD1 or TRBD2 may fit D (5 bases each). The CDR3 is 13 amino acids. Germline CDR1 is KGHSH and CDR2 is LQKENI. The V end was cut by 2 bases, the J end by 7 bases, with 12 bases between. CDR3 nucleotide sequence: TGTGCCAGCTCACCATATGGCTGGGGGGAGCAGTACTTC. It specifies CASSPYGWGEQYF.

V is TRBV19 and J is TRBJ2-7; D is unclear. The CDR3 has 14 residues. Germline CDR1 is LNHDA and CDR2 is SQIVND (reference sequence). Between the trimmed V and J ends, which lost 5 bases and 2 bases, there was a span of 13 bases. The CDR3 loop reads CASSGRQPAYEQYF. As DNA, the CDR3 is TGTGCCAGTAGTGGCCGACAACCGGCCTACGAGCAGTACTTC.

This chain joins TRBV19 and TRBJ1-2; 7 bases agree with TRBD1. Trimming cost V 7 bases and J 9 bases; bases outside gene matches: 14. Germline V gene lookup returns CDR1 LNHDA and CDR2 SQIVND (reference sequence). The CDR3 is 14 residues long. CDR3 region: CASNPGQLDRRYTF. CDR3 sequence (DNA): TGTGCCAGTAACCCGGGACAGTTGGATAGGCGCTACACCTTC.

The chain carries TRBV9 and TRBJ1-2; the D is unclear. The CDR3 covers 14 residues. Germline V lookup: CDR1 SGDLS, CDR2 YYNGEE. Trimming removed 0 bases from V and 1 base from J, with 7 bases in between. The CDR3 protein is CASSVAGDNYGYTF. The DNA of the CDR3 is TGTGCCAGCAGCGTAGCTGGGGATAACTATGGCTACACCTTC.

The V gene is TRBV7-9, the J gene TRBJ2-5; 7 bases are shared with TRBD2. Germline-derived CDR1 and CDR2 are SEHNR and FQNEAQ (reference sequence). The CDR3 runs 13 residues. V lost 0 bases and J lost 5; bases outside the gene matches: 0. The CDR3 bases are TGTGCCAGCAGCTTAGCGGGGGGGGAGACCCAGTACTTC. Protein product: CASSLAGGETQYF.

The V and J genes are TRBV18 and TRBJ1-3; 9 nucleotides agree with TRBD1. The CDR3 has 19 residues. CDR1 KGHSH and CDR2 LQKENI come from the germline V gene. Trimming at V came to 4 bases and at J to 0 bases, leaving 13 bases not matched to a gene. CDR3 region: CASSHQTTGTGSSGNTIYF. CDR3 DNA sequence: TGTGCCAGCTCACACCAGACTACCGGGACAGGGAGCTCTGGAAACACCATATATTTT.

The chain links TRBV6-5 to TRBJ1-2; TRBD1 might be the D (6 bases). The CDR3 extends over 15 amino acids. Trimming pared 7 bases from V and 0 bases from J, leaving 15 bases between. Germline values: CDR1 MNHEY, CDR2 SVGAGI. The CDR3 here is CASKGGPSTNYGYTF. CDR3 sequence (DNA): TGTGCCAGCAAAGGGGGGCCCTCAACTAACTATGGCTACACCTTC.

CDR3 loop: CASQGQTNSPLHF. CDR3 in DNA: TGTGCCAGCCAGGGACAGACAAATTCACCCCTCCACTTT. J is TRBJ1-6 and V is TRBV28; 7 bases agree with TRBD1. Trimming removed 8 bases from V and 7 bases from J; junction bases left unmatched: 5. In germline, CDR1 is MDHEN, CDR2 SYDVKM. The CDR3 length is 13 residues.

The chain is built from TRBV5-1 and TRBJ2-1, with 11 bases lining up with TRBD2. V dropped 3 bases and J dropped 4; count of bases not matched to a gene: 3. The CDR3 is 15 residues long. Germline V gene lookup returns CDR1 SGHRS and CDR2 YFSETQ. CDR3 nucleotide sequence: TGCGCCAGCAGCTCTAGCGGGGGGTTATACAATGAGCAGTTCTTC. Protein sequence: CASSSSGGLYNEQFF.

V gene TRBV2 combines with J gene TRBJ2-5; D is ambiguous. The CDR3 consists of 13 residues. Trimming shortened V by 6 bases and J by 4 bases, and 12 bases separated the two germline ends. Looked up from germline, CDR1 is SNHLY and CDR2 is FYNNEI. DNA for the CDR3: TGTGCCAGCAGGGACGGGCCGGGAGAGACCCAGTACTTC. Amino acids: CASRDGPGETQYF. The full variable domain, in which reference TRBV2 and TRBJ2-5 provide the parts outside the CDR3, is EPEVTQTPSHQVTQMGQEVILRCVPISNHLYFYWYRQILGQKVEFLVSFYNNEISEKSEIFDDQFSVERPDGSNFTLKIRSTKLEDSAMYFCASRDGPGETQYFGPGTRLLVL.